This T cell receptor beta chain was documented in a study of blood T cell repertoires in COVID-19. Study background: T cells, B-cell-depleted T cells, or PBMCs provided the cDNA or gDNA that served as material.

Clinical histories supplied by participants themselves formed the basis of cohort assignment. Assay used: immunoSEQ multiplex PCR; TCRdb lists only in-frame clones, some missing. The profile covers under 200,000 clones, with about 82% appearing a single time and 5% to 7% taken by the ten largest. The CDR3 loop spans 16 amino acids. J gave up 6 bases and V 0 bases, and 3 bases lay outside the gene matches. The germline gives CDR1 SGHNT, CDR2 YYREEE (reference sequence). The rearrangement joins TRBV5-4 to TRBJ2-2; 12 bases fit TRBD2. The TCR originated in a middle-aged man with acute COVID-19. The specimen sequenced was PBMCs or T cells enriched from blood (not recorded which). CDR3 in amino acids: CASSLAPSGRAGELFF. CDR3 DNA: TGTGCCAGCAGCTTGGCCCCTAGCGGGAGGGCCGGGGAGCTGTTTTTT.